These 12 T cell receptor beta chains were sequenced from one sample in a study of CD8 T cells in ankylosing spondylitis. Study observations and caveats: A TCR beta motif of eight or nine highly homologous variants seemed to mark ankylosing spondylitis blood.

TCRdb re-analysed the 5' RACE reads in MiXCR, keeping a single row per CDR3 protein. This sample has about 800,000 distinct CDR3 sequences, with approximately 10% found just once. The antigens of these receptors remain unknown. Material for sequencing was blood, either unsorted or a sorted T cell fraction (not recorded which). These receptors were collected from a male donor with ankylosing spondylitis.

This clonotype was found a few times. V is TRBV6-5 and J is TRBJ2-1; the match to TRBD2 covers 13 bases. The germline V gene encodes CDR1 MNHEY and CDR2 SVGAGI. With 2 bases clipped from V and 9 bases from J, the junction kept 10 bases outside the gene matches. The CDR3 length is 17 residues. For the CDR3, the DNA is TGTGCCAGCAGTTACCCCCCAGGGACTAGCGGGATAGGTGAGCAGTTCTTC. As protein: CASSYPPGTSGIGEQFF.

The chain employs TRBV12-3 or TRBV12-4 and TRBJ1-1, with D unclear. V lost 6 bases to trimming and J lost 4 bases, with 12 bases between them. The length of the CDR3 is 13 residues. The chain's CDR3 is CASRVVGPTEAFF. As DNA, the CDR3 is TGTGCCAGCAGGGTTGTGGGTCCCACTGAAGCTTTCTTT.

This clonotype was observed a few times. The CDR3 DNA reads as TGTGCCAGCACCGTCTCGGGATGGCAGCCCCAGCATTTT. Its translation is CASTVSGWQPQHF. This chain uses TRBV6-6 with TRBJ1-5; D gene uncertain. The CDR3 consists of 13 residues. Trimming left V 7 bases short and J 7 bases short, with 14 bases between. Germline V gene sequence: CDR1 MNHNY, CDR2 SVGAGI (reference sequence).

CDR3 DNA: TGTGCCAGCGTCAGAAGCAGGGGGCCGTATGAGCAGTTCTTC. This sequence encodes CASVRSRGPYEQFF. The chain combines TRBV3-1 with TRBJ2-1, with 8 bases lining up with TRBD1. With 8 bases clipped from V and 8 bases from J, the junction kept 11 bases outside the gene matches. CDR1 is LGHDT, CDR2 YNNKEL, per germline (reference sequence). CDR3 length: 14 residues.

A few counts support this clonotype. CDR3 nucleotide sequence: TGCAGTACCCGATCCGGGTCCCCAGATACGCAGTATTTT. Its protein is CSTRSGSPDTQYF. The chain couples TRBV20-1 to TRBJ2-3; D unresolved. This CDR3 is built from 13 residues. Trimming removed 8 bases from V and 4 bases from J, with 16 bases in between. Germline V CDR1 and CDR2: DFQATT, SNEGSKA (reference sequence).

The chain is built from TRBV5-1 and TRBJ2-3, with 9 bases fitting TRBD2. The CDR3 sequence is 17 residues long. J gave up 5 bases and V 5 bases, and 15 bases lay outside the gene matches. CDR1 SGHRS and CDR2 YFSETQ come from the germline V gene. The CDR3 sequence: CASRAGPSGASEDTQYF. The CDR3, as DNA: TGCGCCAGCAGAGCTGGGCCTAGCGGGGCCTCTGAAGATACGCAGTATTTT.

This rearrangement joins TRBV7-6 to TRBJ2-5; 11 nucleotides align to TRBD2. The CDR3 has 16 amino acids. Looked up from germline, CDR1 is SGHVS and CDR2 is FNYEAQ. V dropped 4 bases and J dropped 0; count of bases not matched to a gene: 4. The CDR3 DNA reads TGTGCCAGCAGCTCCGGGACTAGCGGTTACCAAGAGACCCAGTACTTC. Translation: CASSSGTSGYQETQYF.

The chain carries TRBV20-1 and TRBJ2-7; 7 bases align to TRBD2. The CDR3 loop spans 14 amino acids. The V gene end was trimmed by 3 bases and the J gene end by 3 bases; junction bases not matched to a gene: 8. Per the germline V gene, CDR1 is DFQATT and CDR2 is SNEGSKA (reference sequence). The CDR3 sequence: CSASRLAEHYEQYF. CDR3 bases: TGCAGTGCTAGCAGGCTAGCGGAACACTACGAGCAGTACTTC.

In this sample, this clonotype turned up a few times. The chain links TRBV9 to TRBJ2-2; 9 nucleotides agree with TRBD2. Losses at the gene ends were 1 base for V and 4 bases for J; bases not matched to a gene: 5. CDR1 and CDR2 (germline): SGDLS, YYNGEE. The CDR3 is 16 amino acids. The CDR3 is CASSVRASGVTGELFF. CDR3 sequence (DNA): TGTGCCAGCAGCGTACGGGCTAGCGGGGTCACCGGGGAGCTGTTTTTT.

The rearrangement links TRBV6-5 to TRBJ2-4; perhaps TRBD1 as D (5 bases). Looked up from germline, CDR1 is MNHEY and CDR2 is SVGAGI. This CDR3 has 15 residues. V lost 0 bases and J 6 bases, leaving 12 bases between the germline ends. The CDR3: CASSYSNRLGNIQYF. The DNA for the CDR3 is TGTGCCAGCAGTTACTCAAACAGGTTGGGAAACATTCAGTACTTC.

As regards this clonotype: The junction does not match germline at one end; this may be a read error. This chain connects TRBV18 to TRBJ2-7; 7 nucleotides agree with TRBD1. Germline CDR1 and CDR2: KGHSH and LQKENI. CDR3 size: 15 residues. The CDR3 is CASSPRQGMSYELYF. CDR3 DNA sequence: TGTGCCAGCTCACCGCGACAGGGTATGTCCTACGAGCTGTACTTC.

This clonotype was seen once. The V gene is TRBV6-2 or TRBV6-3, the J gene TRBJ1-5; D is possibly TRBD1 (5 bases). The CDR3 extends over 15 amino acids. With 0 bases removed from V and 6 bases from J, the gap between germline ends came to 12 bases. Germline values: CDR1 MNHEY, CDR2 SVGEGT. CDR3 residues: CASSYSDSSRQPQHF. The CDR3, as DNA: TGTGCCAGCAGTTACTCAGACAGCTCGCGTCAGCCCCAGCATTTT.